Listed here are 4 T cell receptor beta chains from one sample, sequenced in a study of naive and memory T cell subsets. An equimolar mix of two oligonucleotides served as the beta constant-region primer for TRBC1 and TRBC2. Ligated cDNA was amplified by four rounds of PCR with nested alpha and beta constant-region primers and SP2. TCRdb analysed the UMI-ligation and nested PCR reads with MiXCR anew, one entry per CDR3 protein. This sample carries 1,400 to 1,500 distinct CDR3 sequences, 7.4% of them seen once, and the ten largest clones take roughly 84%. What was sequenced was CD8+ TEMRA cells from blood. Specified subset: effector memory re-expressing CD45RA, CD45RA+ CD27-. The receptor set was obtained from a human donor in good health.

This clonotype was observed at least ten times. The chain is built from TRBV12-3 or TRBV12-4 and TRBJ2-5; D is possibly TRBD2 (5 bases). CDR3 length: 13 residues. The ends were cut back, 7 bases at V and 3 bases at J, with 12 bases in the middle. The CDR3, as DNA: TGTGCCAGCAACCTAGACGGGGAAGAGACCCAGTACTTC. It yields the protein CASNLDGEETQYF.

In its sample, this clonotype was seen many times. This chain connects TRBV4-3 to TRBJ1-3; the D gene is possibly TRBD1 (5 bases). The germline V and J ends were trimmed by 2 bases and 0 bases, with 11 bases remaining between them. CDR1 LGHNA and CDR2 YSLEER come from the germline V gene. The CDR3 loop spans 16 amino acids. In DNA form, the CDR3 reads TGCGCCAGCAGCCAATATCCGCAGGGCTCTGGAAACACCATATATTTT. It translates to CASSQYPQGSGNTIYF.

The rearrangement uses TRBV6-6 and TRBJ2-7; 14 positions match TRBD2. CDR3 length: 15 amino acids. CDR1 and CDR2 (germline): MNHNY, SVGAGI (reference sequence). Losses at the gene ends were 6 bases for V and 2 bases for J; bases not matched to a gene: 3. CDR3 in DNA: TGTGCCAGCAGATCGACTAGCGGGAGGGCCTACGAGCAGTACTTC. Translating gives CASRSTSGRAYEQYF.

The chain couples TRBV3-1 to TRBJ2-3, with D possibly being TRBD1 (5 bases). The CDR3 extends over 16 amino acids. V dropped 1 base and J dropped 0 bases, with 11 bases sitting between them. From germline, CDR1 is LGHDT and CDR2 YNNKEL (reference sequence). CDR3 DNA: TGTGCCAGCAGCCAAGGGACACCTTTAAGCACAGATACGCAGTATTTT. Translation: CASSQGTPLSTDTQYF.